This TCR beta chain was documented in a study of T cell responses to AZD1222 COVID-19 vaccine. Concerning this clone: The antigen is undetermined.

Germline V CDR1 and CDR2: SEHNR, FQNEAQ (reference sequence). V dropped 0 bases and J dropped 3 bases, with 5 bases sitting between them. The CDR3 has 13 residues. Whole-study findings and limits: Dominant CD4 TCR responses targeted spike regions 160-218 and 743-854. Most donors were white British, females outnumbered males, and clonal diversity was possibly underestimated. Nearly half of spike-specific TCRs reportedly go after variant regions that carry no mutations. The number of AZD1222 recipients seropositive at baseline was only 5 to 7.

Sequencing used immunoSEQ multiplex PCR; TCRdb keeps in-frame clones, though not all of them. The sample contains roughly 150,000 clones, roughly 90% of which appear only once. The chain has TRBV7-9 and TRBJ1-2; no definite D call. Sequences were derived from peripheral blood, sampled on day 0 of AZD1222 vaccination. The receptor was isolated from an adult in good health. The chain's CDR3 is CASSLAPDYGYTF. The CDR3 nucleotides read TGTGCCAGCAGCTTAGCACCGGACTATGGCTACACCTTC.